These T cell receptor beta chains were read from a single sample in a study of shared clonotypes between healthy human individuals. Sequencing used immunoSEQ multiplex PCR; TCRdb keeps in-frame clones, though not all of them. Of 1.6 million or so clones in the sample, 98% to 99% were seen once. Sequenced: naive CD4+ T cells sorted from blood. Receptor source: a young man in good health. Each CDR3 is given with its conserved first and last residue. D genes are given only for firm matches. Not all rows give a size; the values are once, few, many and, for expanded clones, a class.

v_call,d_call,j_call,clone_size,cdr3_length,cdr3_nt,cdr3_aa
TRBV6-6,.,TRBJ2-5,.,13,TGTGCCAGCAGGCCAGGGCCCCGGGAGACCCAGTACTTC,CASRPGPRETQYF
TRBV11-3,TRBD1,TRBJ2-3,.,15,TGTGCCAGCAGCTTCAGGGGACAGGGTTCAGATACGCAGTATTTT,CASSFRGQGSDTQYF
TRBV5-1,.,TRBJ2-3,.,19,TGCGCCAGCAGCTTGGGTAGCGGAGCACATTTAACTAGCACAGATACGCAGTATTTT,CASSLGSGAHLTSTDTQYF
TRBV9,TRBD2,TRBJ2-1,.,16,TGTGCCAGCGGACAACTAGCGGGAGAAAAGTACAATGAGCAGTTCTTC,CASGQLAGEKYNEQFF
TRBV2,.,TRBJ2-1,.,15,TGTGCCAGCAGACGTGAGGTGATAGCGGTCAATGAGCAGTTCTTC,CASRREVIAVNEQFF
TRBV6-6,TRBD1,TRBJ2-7,.,14,TGTGCCAGCAGTACCCCAGGGGGCTCTTACGAGCAGTACTTC,CASSTPGGSYEQYF
TRBV6-5,.,TRBJ1-2,.,13,TGTGCCAGCAGTTACACGGCAGGAATGAGCTACACCTTC,CASSYTAGMSYTF
TRBV4-1,.,TRBJ2-3,.,15,TGCGCGATCAAGAAGGAAGTTTCTAGCACAGATACGCAGTATTTT,CAIKKEVSSTDTQYF
TRBV2,.,TRBJ2-7,.,14,TGTGCCAGCAGTGATCAAAGGGTCGGCTACGAGCAGTACTTC,CASSDQRVGYEQYF
TRBV7-8,TRBD2,TRBJ2-3,.,15,TGTGCCAGCAGCTTACCTCAAGCGGGAGTTGATACGCAGTATTTT,CASSLPQAGVDTQYF
TRBV5-1,.,TRBJ2-5,.,16,TGCGCCAGCAGCTTGGTTCCCGCAGGGGTCCAAGAGACCCAGTACTTC,CASSLVPAGVQETQYF
TRBV28,.,TRBJ1-4,.,15,TGTGCCAGCAGCGCCCGGCGGTGGTCCGAAGAAAAACTGTTTTTT,CASSARRWSEEKLFF
TRBV11-1,.,TRBJ2-1,.,16,TGTGCCAGCAGCTTAGAGACGGGAAACTCCTACAATGAGCAGTTCTTC,CASSLETGNSYNEQFF
TRBV27,.,TRBJ1-4,.,14,TGTGCCAGCAGTAAGAATCAAGTTGGTGAAAAACTGTTTTTT,CASSKNQVGEKLFF
TRBV6-4,TRBD1,TRBJ1-1,once,15,TGTGCCAGCAGTGACTCTTACAGGGGGCTAGATGAAGCTTTCTTT,CASSDSYRGLDEAFF
TRBV7-8,.,TRBJ1-1,.,14,TGTGCCAGCAGCTTCTCGGATGGGGGGACTGAAGCTTTCTTT,CASSFSDGGTEAFF
TRBV20-1,.,TRBJ2-7,.,11,TGCAGTGCTAGAGATGCGCCCTCGCAGTACTTC,CSARDAPSQYF
TRBV18,.,TRBJ2-7,.,18,TGTGCCAGCTCAAGCCGGGGGGAAACACGGACAGGGATCCACGAGCAGTACTTC,CASSSRGETRTGIHEQYF
TRBV30,.,TRBJ1-1,.,12,TGTGCCTGGACAGCCATGAACACTGAAGCTTTCTTT,CAWTAMNTEAFF
TRBV14,.,TRBJ2-1,.,11,TGTGCCAGCGCCGGCCGGACGGAGCAGTTCTTC,CASAGRTEQFF
TRBV19,TRBD1,TRBJ1-5,.,13,TGTGCCAGTAGACGACAGGGTGATCAGCCCCAGCATTTT,CASRRQGDQPQHF
TRBV2,.,TRBJ1-3,.,12,TGTGCCAGCAGTGGAGGTGGAAACACCATATATTTT,CASSGGGNTIYF
TRBV18,TRBD1,TRBJ1-2,.,17,TGTGCCAGCTCCCTCACCGTACCGGGACAGGGCCACTATGGCTACACCTTC,CASSLTVPGQGHYGYTF
TRBV9,.,TRBJ2-1,once,15,TGTGCCAGCAGCGTAGCCGCAGCGCCCTACAATGAGCAGTTCTTC,CASSVAAAPYNEQFF
TRBV5-6,.,TRBJ2-3,.,12,TGTGCCAGCAGCTTTATCACAGATACGCAGTATTTT,CASSFITDTQYF
TRBV7-9,.,TRBJ2-1,.,17,TGTGCCAGCAGCTTAGCGCGGGACGGTGACTCCTACAATGAGCAGTTCTTC,CASSLARDGDSYNEQFF
TRBV2,.,TRBJ2-2,.,14,TGTGCCAGCAGTGGACCACAGGGAACCGGGGAGCTGTTTTTT,CASSGPQGTGELFF
TRBV7-9,.,TRBJ2-5,.,12,TGTGCCAGCAGCGTGACCCCGAAGACCCAGTACTTC,CASSVTPKTQYF
TRBV7-9,TRBD2,TRBJ2-5,.,14,TGTGCCAGCAGCTTAGCGGGAGGGAGTGAGACCCAGTACTTC,CASSLAGGSETQYF
TRBV28,.,TRBJ2-7,.,14,TGTGCCAGCAGCGAGGACAGCGCCCGGGGGGAGCAGTACTTC,CASSEDSARGEQYF
TRBV9,TRBD2,TRBJ2-5,.,16,TGTGCCAGCAGCGAAAAGGTTGGGAGCGGGAAAGAGACCCAGTACTTC,CASSEKVGSGKETQYF
TRBV29-1,.,TRBJ2-7,once,14,TGCAGCGTTGGATTAGGGCAAACAGGTTACGAGCAGTACTTC,CSVGLGQTGYEQYF
TRBV5-1,.,TRBJ2-7,.,14,TGCGCCAGCAGCTTGGCCACGGGGGCGAGGGAGCAGTACTTC,CASSLATGAREQYF
TRBV19,.,TRBJ1-5,.,15,TGTGCCAGTAATAGGGAGGGAGATAGCAATCAGCCCCAGCATTTT,CASNREGDSNQPQHF
TRBV27,.,TRBJ2-6,once,14,TGTGCCAGCAGTCGAACGAGTGTAGCCAACGTCCTGACTTTC,CASSRTSVANVLTF
TRBV7-9,TRBD1,TRBJ2-3,.,14,TGTGCCAGCAGCTTCACAGGGGCCCCAGATACGCAGTATTTT,CASSFTGAPDTQYF
TRBV19,.,TRBJ1-5,.,16,TGTGCCAGTAGTATAGACCCCGGACAGAGCAATCAGCCCCAGCATTTT,CASSIDPGQSNQPQHF
TRBV29-1,TRBD1,TRBJ2-3,.,14,TGCAGCGTCGCCGGGACAGGGCGCACAGATACGCAGTATTTT,CSVAGTGRTDTQYF
TRBV30,.,TRBJ1-5,.,15,TGTGCCTGGAGTTTAGGGTCACGGAGCAATCAGCCCCAGCATTTT,CAWSLGSRSNQPQHF